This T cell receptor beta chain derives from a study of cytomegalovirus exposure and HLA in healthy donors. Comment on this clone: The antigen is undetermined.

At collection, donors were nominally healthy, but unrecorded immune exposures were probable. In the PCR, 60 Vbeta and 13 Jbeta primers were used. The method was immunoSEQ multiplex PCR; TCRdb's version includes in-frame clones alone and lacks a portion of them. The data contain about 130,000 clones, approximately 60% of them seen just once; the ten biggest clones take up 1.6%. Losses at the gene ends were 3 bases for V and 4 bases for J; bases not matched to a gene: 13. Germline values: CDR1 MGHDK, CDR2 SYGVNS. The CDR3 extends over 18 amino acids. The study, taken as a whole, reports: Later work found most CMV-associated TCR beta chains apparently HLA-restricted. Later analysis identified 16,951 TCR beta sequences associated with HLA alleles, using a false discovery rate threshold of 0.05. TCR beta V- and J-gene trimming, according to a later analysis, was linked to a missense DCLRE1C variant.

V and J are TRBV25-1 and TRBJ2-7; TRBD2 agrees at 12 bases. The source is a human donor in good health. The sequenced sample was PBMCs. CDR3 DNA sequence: TGTGCCAGCAGTGAGTCCGTTCGGACTAGCGGGAATTTGTACGAGCAGTACTTC. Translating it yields CASSESVRTSGNLYEQYF.